The text below deals with one TCR beta chain. The germline CDR1 and CDR2 sequences are GTSNPN and SVGIG (reference sequence). The length of the CDR3 is 15 residues. Trimming left V 0 bases short and J 5 bases short, with 13 bases between. Measured with immunoSEQ multiplex PCR; TCRdb has only the in-frame clones, and not every one. The sample shows 140,000 to 150,000 clones, around 90% of them seen only once. The data were obtained in a study of blood T cell repertoires in COVID-19. This chain links TRBV30 with TRBJ2-2; a weak D match, TRBD2 (6 bases). Sequences were obtained from peripheral blood. This sequence was found in a man in his sixties or seventies with acute or convalescent COVID-19. The CDR3 coding sequence is TGTGCCTGGAGTGTACGAATACGGGGGACCGGGGAGCTGTTTTTT. The encoded protein is CAWSVRIRGTGELFF. Full variable domain (rest looked up from reference TRBV30 and TRBJ2-2): SQTIHQWPATLVQPVGSPLSLECTVEGTSNPNLYWYRQAAGRGLQLLFYSVGIGQISSEVPQNLSASRPQDRQFILSSKKLLLSDSGFYLCAWSVRIRGTGELFFGEGSRLTVL.